These T cell receptor beta chains were read from a single sample in a study of T cell responses to AZD1222 COVID-19 vaccine. Here immunoSEQ multiplex PCR was the method, and the copy in TCRdb shows in-frame clones only, minus some. The sample comprises 150,000 or so clones, around nine tenths of which are singletons, and roughly 6.9% rests with the top ten. The sequencing here drew on peripheral blood, taken after recovery from COVID-19. These TCRs come from an adult who had recovered from COVID-19. CDR3s include the opening cysteine and the closing phenylalanine or tryptophan. A D gene is named only where the DNA matches it firmly. Expanded clones get a size class; other rows say once, few or many, or leave the size out.

cdr3_length	clone_size	d_call	v_call	j_call	cdr3_nt	cdr3_aa
15	-	-	TRBV5-1	TRBJ1-1	TGCGCCAGCAGCTCATTGGACGTAAGGAACACTGAAGCTTTCTTT	CASSSLDVRNTEAFF
16	-	TRBD1	TRBV18	TRBJ2-3	TGTGCCAGCTCAGCATTACAGGGGTCTAGCACAGATACGCAGTATTTT	CASSALQGSSTDTQYF
16	-	TRBD1	TRBV27	TRBJ1-1	TGTGCCAGCAGTTTATCAGGGGGCTGGAGGGGCACTGAAGCTTTCTTT	CASSLSGGWRGTEAFF
15	-	TRBD1	TRBV5-4	TRBJ1-2	TGTGCCAGCAGCTTGGGGGACAGGGGCGGGTATGGCTACACCTTC	CASSLGDRGGYGYTF
12	-	-	TRBV3-1/TRBV3-2	TRBJ1-2	TGTGCCAGCAGCCAAAATATCCGGGGCTACACCTTC	CASSQNIRGYTF
14	few	-	TRBV3-1/TRBV3-2	TRBJ1-2	TGTGCCAGCAGCCAAGATAGGGCGAGGTATGGCTACACCTTC	CASSQDRARYGYTF
14	-	TRBD2	TRBV5-4	TRBJ2-1	TGTGCCAGCAGCTTGGGACTAGCTTCGAATGAGCAGTTCTTC	CASSLGLASNEQFF
14	-	-	TRBV6-1	TRBJ1-1	TGTGCCAGCAGTGAAGCTCAGGGGCGCGCTGAAGCTTTCTTT	CASSEAQGRAEAFF
14	-	-	TRBV11-2	TRBJ2-6	TGTGCCAGCAGCTTAGAGCCCAGAGGGGGCGTCCTGACTTTC	CASSLEPRGGVLTF
14	-	-	TRBV29-1	TRBJ2-7	TGCAGCGTTGAAGGGTGGTCCGTGGAAAGGGAGCAGTACTTC	CSVEGWSVEREQYF
18	-	-	TRBV13	TRBJ2-6	TGTGCCAGCAGCTTAGGCCTCAGCCGTAACTCTGGGGCCAACGTCCTGACTTTC	CASSLGLSRNSGANVLTF
13	-	TRBD1	TRBV28	TRBJ2-1	TGTGCCAGCATGGGACAGGGGATTAGTGAGCAGTTCTTC	CASMGQGISEQFF
15	once	-	TRBV5-1	TRBJ1-5	TGCGCCAGCAGCTTATCCTGGGGGCCCACTCAGCCCCAGCATTTT	CASSLSWGPTQPQHF
14	-	-	TRBV4-1	TRBJ2-7	TGCGCCAGCAGCCAGACGTTTAATGCTTACGAGCAGTACTTC	CASSQTFNAYEQYF
13	-	-	TRBV2	TRBJ1-1	TGTGCCAGCAGTGATTTTGTGAACACTGAAGCTTTCTTT	CASSDFVNTEAFF
13	once	TRBD1	TRBV29-1	TRBJ2-7	TGCAGCGTTGACAGGGGGTATCTCAACGAGCAGTACTTC	CSVDRGYLNEQYF
13	-	-	TRBV5-1	TRBJ2-4	TGCGCCAGCAGTGGGGCGTCCAAAAACATTCAGTACTTC	CASSGASKNIQYF
15	-	-	TRBV9	TRBJ1-6	TGTGCCAGCAGCGTAGAGGAAGGACGTGACTCACCCCTCCACTTT	CASSVEEGRDSPLHF
13	-	TRBD2	TRBV27	TRBJ2-7	TGTGCCAGCAGCCCCGGGGGGGCGAAAGAGCAGTACTTC	CASSPGGAKEQYF
15	-	TRBD1	TRBV4-1	TRBJ2-2	TGCGCCAGCAGCTACCCGGGACAGGGATCCGGGGAGCTGTTTTTT	CASSYPGQGSGELFF
15	-	TRBD2	TRBV28	TRBJ2-1	TGTGCCAGCAGTTTACGCGGCGGGAGCTACAATGAGCAGTTCTTC	CASSLRGGSYNEQFF
16	-	-	TRBV10-3	TRBJ2-2	TGTGCCATCAGTGAGCGAATAGCGGAGAACACCGGGGAGCTGTTTTTT	CAISERIAENTGELFF
13	few	-	TRBV15	TRBJ1-5	TGTGCCACCAGCGGGGACCCCAATCAGCCCCAGCATTTT	CATSGDPNQPQHF
13	-	TRBD1	TRBV10-1	TRBJ1-2	TGCGCCAGCAGTGCTACAGGGGGCTATGGCTACACCTTC	CASSATGGYGYTF
11	-	-	TRBV7-9	TRBJ1-1	TGTGCCAGCAGTCCGGGACACTTAGCTTTCTTT	CASSPGHLAFF
13	few	-	TRBV9	TRBJ2-1	TGTGCCAGCAGCGTAGCTCAGGGATCTGAGCAGTTCTTC	CASSVAQGSEQFF
13	-	-	TRBV4-1	TRBJ1-1	TGCGCCAGCAGCCGGACAGCGAACACTGAAGCTTTCTTT	CASSRTANTEAFF
16	-	TRBD2	TRBV6-2/TRBV6-3	TRBJ2-1	TGTGCCAGCAGTTCGAGAGCCGAGCGGGGCCGGAATGAGCAGTTCTTC	CASSSRAERGRNEQFF
14	-	-	TRBV5-4	TRBJ1-1	TGTGCCAGCAGCTTGGATCGGGATAGGACTGAAGCTTTCTTT	CASSLDRDRTEAFF
19	-	TRBD1	TRBV5-4	TRBJ2-3	TGTGCCAGCAGCTCGGGGACAGGGGGCGCGGGAGTGGGGACAGATACGCAGTATTTT	CASSSGTGGAGVGTDTQYF
19	-	TRBD2	TRBV5-1	TRBJ2-2	TGCGCCAGCAGCTCTCAACCGACTAGCGGGGGGGCGAACACCGGGGAGCTGTTTTTT	CASSSQPTSGGANTGELFF
13	-	-	TRBV7-9	TRBJ1-1	TGTGCCAGCAGCCAGCACAGTAACACTGAAGCTTTCTTT	CASSQHSNTEAFF
13	-	-	TRBV21-1	TRBJ2-5	TGTGCCTCCCGAGGGCGGGCCATGGGGACCCAGTACTTC	CASRGRAMGTQYF
16	-	TRBD2	TRBV28	TRBJ2-5	TGTGCCAGCAGCACCCCTACTAGCGGCGACCAAGAGACCCAGTACTTC	CASSTPTSGDQETQYF
13	-	-	TRBV28	TRBJ2-4	TGTGCCAGCACTACAGGGCAGATGAACATTCAGTACTTC	CASTTGQMNIQYF
16	-	TRBD1	TRBV29-1	TRBJ1-1	TGCAGCGTTTTAGGGCAGGGGGCGCTTTTGGACACTGAAGCTTTCTTT	CSVLGQGALLDTEAFF
13	-	-	TRBV10-3	TRBJ1-5	TGTGCCATCCGGCCCGAAAGCAATCAGCCCCAGCATTTT	CAIRPESNQPQHF
14	once	-	TRBV5-6	TRBJ2-2	TGTGCCAGCAGCTTGGCAGGGACTGCCGGGGAGCTGTTTTTT	CASSLAGTAGELFF
13	-	TRBD1	TRBV7-7	TRBJ2-1	TGTGCTAGCAGCATTGACAGGGGCGATGAGCAGTTCTTC	CASSIDRGDEQFF
11	-	-	TRBV2	TRBJ2-5	TGTGCCACCTCGGAGGGAGAGACCCAGTACTTC	CATSEGETQYF
10	-	-	TRBV12-3/TRBV12-4	TRBJ2-7	TGTGCCAGCAGTTTGTGGGAGCAGTACTTC	CASSLWEQYF
14	-	-	TRBV11-2	TRBJ2-7	TGTGCCAGCAGTTACGACTTGATGGGCTACGAGCAGTACTTC	CASSYDLMGYEQYF
12	few	-	TRBV4-1	TRBJ2-7	TGCGCCAGCAGCCAACACAGTGGAACGCAGTACTTC	CASSQHSGTQYF
16	few	-	TRBV7-9	TRBJ2-5	TGTGCCAGCAGCTTTTCGTTGTTGGGTCAGGAGGAGACCCAGTACTTC	CASSFSLLGQEETQYF
13	-	-	TRBV6-5	TRBJ1-1	TGTGCCAGCAGTTACTTACAGGGAGGGGAAGCTTTCTTT	CASSYLQGGEAFF
14	-	-	TRBV3-1/TRBV3-2	TRBJ2-7	TGTGCCAGCAGCCAAGAAGGCGGAGCCGCCGAGCAGTACTTC	CASSQEGGAAEQYF
13	once	TRBD2	TRBV3-1/TRBV3-2	TRBJ2-5	TGTGCCAGCGGACTAGCGGGAGAAGAGACCCAGTACTTC	CASGLAGEETQYF
15	-	TRBD1	TRBV7-9	TRBJ1-1	TGTGCCAGCAGCTTAGAGTCAGGGGGCAACACTGAAGCTTTCTTT	CASSLESGGNTEAFF